The TCR beta chain described here comes from a study of lymphopenia after photon versus proton radiotherapy. This CDR3 has 14 amino acids. The V and J ends lost 7 bases and 4 bases, in that order; junction bases with no gene match: 7. The V gene's germline CDR1 is SGDLS and CDR2 YYNGEE. Sequencing was performed with immunoSEQ multiplex PCR; in TCRdb, only in-frame clones are kept and a portion is missing. The repertoire holds under 75,000 clones, with around 93% as singletons. J is TRBJ2-7 and V is TRBV9; 11 nucleotides line up with TRBD2. This TCR was sampled from a woman in her thirties or forties with cholangiocarcinoma. The sequences come from peripheral blood, collected from a patient treated with photon-based radiotherapy. The CDR3 DNA follows: TGTGCCAGCGGGACCCTAGCGGGAGGTTACGAGCAGTACTTC. Translated, it gives CASGTLAGGYEQYF.